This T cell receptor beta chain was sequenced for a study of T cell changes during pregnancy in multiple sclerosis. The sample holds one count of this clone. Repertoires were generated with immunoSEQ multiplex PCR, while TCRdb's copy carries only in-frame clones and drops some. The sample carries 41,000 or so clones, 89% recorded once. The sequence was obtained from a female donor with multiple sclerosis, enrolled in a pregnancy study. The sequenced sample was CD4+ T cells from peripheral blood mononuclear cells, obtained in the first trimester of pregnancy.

Here the CDR3 reads CASSPEGGIATDTQYF. CDR3 coding DNA: TGTGCCAGCAGCCCCGAGGGTGGGATCGCAACAGATACGCAGTATTTT. The chain has TRBV7-9 and TRBJ2-3, with TRBD2 as a possible D gene (5 bases). Germline-derived CDR1 and CDR2 are SEHNR and FQNEAQ (reference sequence). The CDR3 is made up of 16 amino acids. V lost 5 bases to trimming and J lost 3 bases, with 18 bases between them.